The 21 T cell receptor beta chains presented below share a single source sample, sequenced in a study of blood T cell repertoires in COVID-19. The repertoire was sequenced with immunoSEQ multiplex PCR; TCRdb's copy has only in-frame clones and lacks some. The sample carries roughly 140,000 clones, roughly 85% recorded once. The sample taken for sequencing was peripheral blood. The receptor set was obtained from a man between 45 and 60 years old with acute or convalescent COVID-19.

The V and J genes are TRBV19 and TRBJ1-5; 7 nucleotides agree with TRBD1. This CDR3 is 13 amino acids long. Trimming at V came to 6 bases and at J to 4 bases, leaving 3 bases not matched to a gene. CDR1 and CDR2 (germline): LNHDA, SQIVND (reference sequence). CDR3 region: CASRQTGNQPQHF. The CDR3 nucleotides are TGTGCCAGTAGACAGACAGGGAATCAGCCCCAGCATTTT.

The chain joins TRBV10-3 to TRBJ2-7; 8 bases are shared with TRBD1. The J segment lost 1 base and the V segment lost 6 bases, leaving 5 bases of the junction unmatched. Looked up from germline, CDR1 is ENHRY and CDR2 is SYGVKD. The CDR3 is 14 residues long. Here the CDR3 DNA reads TGTGCCATCAGGAGGACAGGGTGGTCCTACGAGCAGTACTTC. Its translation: CAIRRTGWSYEQYF.

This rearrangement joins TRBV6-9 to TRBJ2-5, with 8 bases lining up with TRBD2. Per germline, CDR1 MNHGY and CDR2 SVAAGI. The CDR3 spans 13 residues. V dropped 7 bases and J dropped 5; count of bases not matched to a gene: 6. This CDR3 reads CASTAGGSETQYF. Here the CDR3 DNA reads TGTGCCAGCACGGCGGGGGGTTCGGAGACCCAGTACTTC.

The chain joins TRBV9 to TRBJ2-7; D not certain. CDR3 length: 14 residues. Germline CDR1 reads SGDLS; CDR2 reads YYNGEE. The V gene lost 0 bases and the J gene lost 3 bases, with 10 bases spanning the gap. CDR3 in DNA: TGTGCCAGCAGCGTAGATTGGCAGGACTACGAGCAGTACTTC. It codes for CASSVDWQDYEQYF.

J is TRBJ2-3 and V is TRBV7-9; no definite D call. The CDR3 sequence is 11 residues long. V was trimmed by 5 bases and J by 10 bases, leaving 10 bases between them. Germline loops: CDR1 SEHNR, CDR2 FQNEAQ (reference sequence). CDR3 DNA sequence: TGTGCCAGCAGCACCACTGTCGCGCAGTATTTT. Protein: CASSTTVAQYF. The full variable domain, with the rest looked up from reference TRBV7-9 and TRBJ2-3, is DTGVSQNPRHKITKRGQNVTFRCDPISEHNRLYWYRQTLGQGPEFLTYFQNEAQLEKSRLLSDRFSAERPKGSFSTLEIQRTEQGDSAMYLCASSTTVAQYFGPGTRLTVL.

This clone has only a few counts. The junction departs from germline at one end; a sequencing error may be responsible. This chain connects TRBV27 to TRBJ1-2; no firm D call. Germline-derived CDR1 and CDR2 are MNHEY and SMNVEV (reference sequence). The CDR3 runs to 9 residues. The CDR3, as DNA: TGTGCCAGCAGTTATCCCCTCCCCTTC. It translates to CASSYPLPF.

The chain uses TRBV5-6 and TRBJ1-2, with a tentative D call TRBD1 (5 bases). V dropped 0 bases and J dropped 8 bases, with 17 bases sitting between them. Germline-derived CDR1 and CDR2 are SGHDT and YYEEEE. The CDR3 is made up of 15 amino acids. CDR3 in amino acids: CASSLANLGGVGYTF. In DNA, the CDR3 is TGTGCCAGCAGCTTGGCCAATTTGGGGGGTGTAGGCTACACCTTC.

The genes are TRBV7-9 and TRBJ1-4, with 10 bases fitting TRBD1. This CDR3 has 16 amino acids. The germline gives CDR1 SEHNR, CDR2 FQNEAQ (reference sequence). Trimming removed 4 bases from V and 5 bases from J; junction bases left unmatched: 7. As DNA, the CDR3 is TGTGCCAGCAGCTCCCATCGGACAGGGGGAAATGAAAAACTGTTTTTT. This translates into CASSSHRTGGNEKLFF. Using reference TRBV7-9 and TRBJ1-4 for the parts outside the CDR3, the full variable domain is DTGVSQNPRHKITKRGQNVTFRCDPISEHNRLYWYRQTLGQGPEFLTYFQNEAQLEKSRLLSDRFSAERPKGSFSTLEIQRTEQGDSAMYLCASSSHRTGGNEKLFFGSGTQLSVL.

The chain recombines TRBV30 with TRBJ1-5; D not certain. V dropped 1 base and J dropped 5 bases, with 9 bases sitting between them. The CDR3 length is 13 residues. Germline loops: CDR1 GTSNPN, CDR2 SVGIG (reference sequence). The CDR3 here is CAWSETFDQPQHF. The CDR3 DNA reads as TGTGCCTGGAGTGAGACATTTGATCAGCCCCAGCATTTT.

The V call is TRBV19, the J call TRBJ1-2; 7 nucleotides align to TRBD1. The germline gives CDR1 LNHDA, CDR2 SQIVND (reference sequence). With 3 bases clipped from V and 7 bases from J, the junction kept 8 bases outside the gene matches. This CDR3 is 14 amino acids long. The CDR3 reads CASSIGGQSAGYTF. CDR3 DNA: TGTGCCAGTAGTATCGGGGGACAGTCTGCTGGCTACACCTTC.

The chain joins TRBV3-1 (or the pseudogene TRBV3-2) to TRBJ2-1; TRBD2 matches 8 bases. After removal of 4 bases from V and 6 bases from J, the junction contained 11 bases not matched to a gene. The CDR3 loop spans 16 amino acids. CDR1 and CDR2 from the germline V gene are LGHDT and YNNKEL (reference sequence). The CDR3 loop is CASSRPFGTRGNEQFF. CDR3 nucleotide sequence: TGTGCCAGCAGCCGGCCTTTTGGGACTAGAGGCAATGAGCAGTTCTTC.

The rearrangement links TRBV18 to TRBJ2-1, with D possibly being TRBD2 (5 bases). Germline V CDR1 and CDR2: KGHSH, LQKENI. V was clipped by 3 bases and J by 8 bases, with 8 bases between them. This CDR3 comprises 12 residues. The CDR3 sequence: CASSPVSDEQFF. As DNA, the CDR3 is TGTGCCAGCTCACCCGTTAGCGATGAGCAGTTCTTC. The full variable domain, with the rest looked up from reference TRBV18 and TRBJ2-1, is NAGVMQNPRHLVRRRGQEARLRCSPMKGHSHVYWYRQLPEEGLKFMVYLQKENIIDESGMPKERFSAEFPKEGPSILRIQQVVRGDSAAYFCASSPVSDEQFFGPGTRLTVL.

The CDR3 region has the DNA TGTGCCAGCACCGCCCAAATCGGTAATTCACCCCTCCACTTT. Translating gives CASTAQIGNSPLHF. V and J are TRBV28 and TRBJ1-6; D is uncertain. This CDR3 has 14 residues. Germline-derived CDR1 and CDR2 are MDHEN and SYDVKM. V dropped 7 bases and J dropped 6 bases, with 13 bases sitting between them.

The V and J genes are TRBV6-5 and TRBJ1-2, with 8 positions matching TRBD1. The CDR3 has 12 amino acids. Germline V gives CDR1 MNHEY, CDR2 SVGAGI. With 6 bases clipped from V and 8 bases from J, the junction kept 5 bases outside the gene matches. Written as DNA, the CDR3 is TGTGCCAGCAGGATTGACAGGGGCGGCTACACCTTC. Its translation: CASRIDRGGYTF.

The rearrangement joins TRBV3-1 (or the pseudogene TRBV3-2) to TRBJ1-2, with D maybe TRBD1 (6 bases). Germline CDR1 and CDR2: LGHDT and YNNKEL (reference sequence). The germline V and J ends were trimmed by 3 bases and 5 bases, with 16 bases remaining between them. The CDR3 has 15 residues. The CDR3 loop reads CASSQSHLTGYGYTF. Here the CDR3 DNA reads TGTGCCAGCAGCCAGTCACACTTAACAGGGTATGGCTACACCTTC.

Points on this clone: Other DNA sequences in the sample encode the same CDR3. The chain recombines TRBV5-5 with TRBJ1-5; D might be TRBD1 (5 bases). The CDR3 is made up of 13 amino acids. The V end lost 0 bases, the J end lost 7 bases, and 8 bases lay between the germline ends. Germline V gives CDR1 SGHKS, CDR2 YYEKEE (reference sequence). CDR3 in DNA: TGTGCCAGCAGCTTGGGACAGATCCAGCCCCAGCATTTT. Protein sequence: CASSLGQIQPQHF.

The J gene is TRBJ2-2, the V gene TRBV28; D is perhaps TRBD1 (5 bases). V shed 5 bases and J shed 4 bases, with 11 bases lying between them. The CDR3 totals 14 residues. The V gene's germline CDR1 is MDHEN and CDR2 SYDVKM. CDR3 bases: TGTGCCAGCAGTACCCCAGGGTTCACCGGGGAGCTGTTTTTT. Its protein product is CASSTPGFTGELFF.

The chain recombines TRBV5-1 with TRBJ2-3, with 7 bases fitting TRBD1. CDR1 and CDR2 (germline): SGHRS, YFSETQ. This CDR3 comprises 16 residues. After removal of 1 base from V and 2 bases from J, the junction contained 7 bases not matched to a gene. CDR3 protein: CASSLRSGGPTDTQYF. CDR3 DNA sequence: TGCGCCAGCAGCTTGAGATCAGGGGGTCCCACAGATACGCAGTATTTT.

The CDR3 is CASSFRQGAAADGYTF. The CDR3 DNA sequence: TGTGCCAGCAGCTTTCGACAGGGGGCCGCAGCGGATGGCTACACCTTC. The rearrangement uses TRBV7-2 and TRBJ1-2, with TRBD1 matching 10 bases. The CDR3 is 16 amino acids. With 3 bases clipped from V and 6 bases from J, the junction kept 10 bases outside the gene matches. From germline, CDR1 is SGHTA and CDR2 FQGNSA.

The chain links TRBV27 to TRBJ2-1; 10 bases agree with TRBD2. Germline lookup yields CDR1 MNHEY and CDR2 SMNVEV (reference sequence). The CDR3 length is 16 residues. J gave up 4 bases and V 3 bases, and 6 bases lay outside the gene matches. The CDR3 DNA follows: TGTGCCAGCAGTTTGTCTAGCGGGAGTAGGTACAATGAGCAGTTCTTC. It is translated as CASSLSSGSRYNEQFF.

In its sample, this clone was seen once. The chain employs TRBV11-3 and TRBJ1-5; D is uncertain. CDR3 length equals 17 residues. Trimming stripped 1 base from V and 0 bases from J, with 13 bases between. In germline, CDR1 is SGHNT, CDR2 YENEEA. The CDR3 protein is CASSLVSGRASNQPQHF. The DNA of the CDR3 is TGTGCCAGCAGCTTAGTTAGTGGGAGGGCTAGCAATCAGCCCCAGCATTTT.